The rows below give T cell receptor beta chains drawn from one sample of a study of OX40 agonist ivuxolimab in advanced cancers. Profiling relied on immunoSEQ multiplex PCR, and the TCRdb table lists in-frame clones only, not all of them. Altogether around 76,000 clones are present, around 87% being singletons, with the ten largest covering more than 0.5%. Specimen: CD4+ or CD8+ T cells sorted from blood, collected in a trial of the OX40 agonist ivuxolimab. The receptors stem from an adult with an advanced solid tumor such as melanoma, head and neck, liver or kidney cancer. Both conserved end residues are part of each CDR3. A D gene is named only where the DNA matches it firmly. Clone sizes are given selectively: once, few, many, or a class where the clone is expanded.

j_call d_call v_call clone_size cdr3_nt cdr3_aa
TRBJ1-4 TRBD1 TRBV29-1 - TGCAGCGTTACAACAGGGGCAACTAATGAAAAACTGTTTTTT CSVTTGATNEKLFF
TRBJ1-1 - TRBV19 - TGTGCCAGTATGGTGAGGGCCCCCCCTGAAGCTTTCTTT CASMVRAPPEAFF
TRBJ2-2 - TRBV9 - TGTGCCAGCAGCTCCACCGGGACTCCTTACGGGGAGCTGTTTTTT CASSSTGTPYGELFF
TRBJ2-3 - TRBV6-5 - TGTGCCAGCAGTTACTCGATTTACGGCACAGATACGCAGTATTTT CASSYSIYGTDTQYF
TRBJ2-7 - TRBV21-1 - TGTGCCAGCAACCTAGCGGGAGCGTGGGAGCAGTACTTC CASNLAGAWEQYF
TRBJ2-3 TRBD2 TRBV4-2 - TGTGCCAGCAGCCAAGGGGGAGTGGCGGGAGAAGATACGCAGTATTTT CASSQGGVAGEDTQYF
TRBJ1-2 - TRBV6-5 few TGTGCCAGCAGTTACTCCCCCTATGACTACACCTTC CASSYSPYDYTF
TRBJ2-7 - TRBV13 - TGTGCCAGCAGCACAAGACGCATAAACGGCTACGAGCAGTACTTC CASSTRRINGYEQYF
TRBJ1-2 TRBD1 TRBV7-2 - TGTGCCAGCAGCCTACAGGGGGCGGGCGGCTACACCTTC CASSLQGAGGYTF
TRBJ2-2 - TRBV2 - TGTGCCAGCAGTGTTCTTAGCTCAGCGAACACCGGGGAGCTGTTTTTT CASSVLSSANTGELFF
TRBJ2-5 TRBD1 TRBV19 few TGTGCCAGTAGTATACAGGGGGCAGAGACCCAGTACTTC CASSIQGAETQYF
TRBJ2-5 - TRBV19 - TGTGCCAGTAAGCTGACGGTGAACTCAGAGACCCAGTACTTC CASKLTVNSETQYF
TRBJ2-1 - TRBV20-1 - TGCAGTGCTACAGGGTACAATGAGCAGTTCTTC CSATGYNEQFF
TRBJ2-3 TRBD1 TRBV2 - TGTGCCAGCAGATGGACAGGGGGGATTGATACGCAGTATTTT CASRWTGGIDTQYF
TRBJ2-7 - TRBV27 - TGTGCCAGCGGGTTCGGCTGGACGGGTTCCTACGAGCAGTACTTC CASGFGWTGSYEQYF
TRBJ1-1 - TRBV30 - TGTGCCTGGTCGGGGCAAATGAACACTGAAGCTTTCTTT CAWSGQMNTEAFF
TRBJ2-1 - TRBV7-3 - TGTGCCAGCAGCTTAGGGGCGGGATCCTACAATGAGCAGTTCTTC CASSLGAGSYNEQFF
TRBJ2-3 TRBD1 TRBV9 - TGTGCCAGCAGCGCCCGACAGGGACAGGGCTCAGATACGCAGTATTTT CASSARQGQGSDTQYF
TRBJ2-1 - TRBV2 - TGTGCCAGCAGCCAGGACGGAGACAATGAGCAGTTCTTC CASSQDGDNEQFF
TRBJ2-1 TRBD2 TRBV11-3 - TGTGCCAGCAGCGACGGGGGTAGCGGGAGCGATGAGCAGTTCTTC CASSDGGSGSDEQFF
TRBJ1-1 - TRBV4-2 - TGTGCCAGCAGCCAAGATGCCGGGAACACTGAAGCTTTCTTT CASSQDAGNTEAFF
TRBJ2-1 - TRBV5-5 - TGTGCCAGCAGCTTGGGGTCAAGACAGGTCTCCTACAATGAGCAGTTCTTC CASSLGSRQVSYNEQFF
TRBJ1-2 TRBD1 TRBV7-9 - TGTGCCAGCAGCGCGGGACAGGGACACTATGGCTACACCTTC CASSAGQGHYGYTF
TRBJ1-1 - TRBV10-3 - TGTGCCATCAGTAGATGGGGTGAGGCTTTCTTT CAISRWGEAFF
TRBJ1-2 - TRBV28 - TGTGCCAGCAACGTAGCAGGGTACTATGGCTACACCTTC CASNVAGYYGYTF
TRBJ2-3 TRBD2 TRBV2 - TGTGCCAGCAGGGGACTAGCGGGACTCACAGATACGCAGTATTTT CASRGLAGLTDTQYF
TRBJ2-3 - TRBV5-1 - TGCGCCAGCAGCTTGGAGACCTTGGGAACAGATACGCAGTATTTT CASSLETLGTDTQYF
TRBJ1-6 - TRBV5-1 - TGCGCCAGCAGCTCAGGCTCCTCCAATTCACCCCTCCACTTT CASSSGSSNSPLHF
TRBJ1-1 - TRBV11-2 - TGTGCCAGCAGTCTAGCGGGGGCTGAAGCTTTCTTT CASSLAGAEAFF
TRBJ2-7 - TRBV2 - TGTGCCAGCAGTCTAGCGCTCTACGAGCAGTACTTC CASSLALYEQYF
TRBJ2-7 - TRBV30 - TGTGCCTGGTCGGGAATGGGTGGGTACGAGCAGTACTTC CAWSGMGGYEQYF
TRBJ2-3 - TRBV29-1 - TGCAGCGTGGGATCCACAGATACGCAGTATTTT CSVGSTDTQYF
TRBJ1-2 - TRBV30 - TGTGCCTGGAACCCGGATTCGGGCTATGGCTACACCTTC CAWNPDSGYGYTF
TRBJ2-7 TRBD1 TRBV14 - TGTGCCAGCAGCCAAGGTGGGACAGGGGGCCACGAGCAGTACTTC CASSQGGTGGHEQYF
TRBJ2-5 - TRBV18 - TGTGCCAGCTCACCAGAGCAGGGGACCCAGTACTTC CASSPEQGTQYF
TRBJ1-2 TRBD1 TRBV10-3 - TGTGCCATCAGTCTCGGGACAGGGTATGGCTACACCTTC CAISLGTGYGYTF
TRBJ1-1 - TRBV7-9 - TGTGCCAGCAGCTTCGGGAGGAACACTGAAGCTTTCTTT CASSFGRNTEAFF
TRBJ1-4 - TRBV30 - TGTGCCTGGAGTGGCCCTTCCCTAAGGCCGCCCGCGAATGAAAAACTGTTTTTT CAWSGPSLRPPANEKLFF
TRBJ2-2 TRBD1 TRBV6-1 - TGTGCCAGCAGTGTCGAGGACAGGGGAGGTCCCGGGGAGCTGTTTTTT CASSVEDRGGPGELFF
TRBJ2-5 - TRBV7-6 once TGTGCCAGCAGCCGGGGACTTCAAGAGACCCAGTACTTC CASSRGLQETQYF
TRBJ1-1 - TRBV15 - TGTGCCACCAGCAGAGATCGTCTGGAGGGCTATGAAGCTTTCTTT CATSRDRLEGYEAFF
TRBJ2-7 - TRBV2 - TGTGCCAGCACATCGGGGGTCTCCTACGAGCAGTACTTC CASTSGVSYEQYF
TRBJ1-2 - TRBV30 - TGTGCCTGGAGTGACCTAGGGGTTGGCTATGGCTACACCTTC CAWSDLGVGYGYTF
TRBJ2-2 - TRBV10-3 - TGTGCCATCAGTGAGTCGTGGGGTCCGAACACCGGGGAGCTGTTTTTT CAISESWGPNTGELFF
TRBJ2-1 TRBD2 TRBV5-1 - TGCGCCAGCTTTTCGACTAGCGGGAGTCATAACAATGAGCAGTTCTTC CASFSTSGSHNNEQFF
TRBJ1-2 - TRBV27 - TGTGCCAGCAGTTTGGCTGAGGGACCCTATGGCTACACCTTC CASSLAEGPYGYTF
TRBJ2-5 - TRBV5-5 - TGTGCCAGCAGCTTAGTGTCGGAGACCCAGTACTTC CASSLVSETQYF
TRBJ1-1 - TRBV6-6 - TGTGCCAGCAGTTACGGGCGACGACATACGAACACTGAAGCTTTCTTT CASSYGRRHTNTEAFF
TRBJ2-1 TRBD1 TRBV30 - TGTGCCTGGACCACGGACAGGACCTTCTACAATGAGCAGTTCTTC CAWTTDRTFYNEQFF
TRBJ2-7 TRBD2 TRBV10-3 - TGTGCCATCAGTGCCGTCGGCGGGAGCGGAGGGTCCTACGAGCAGTACTTC CAISAVGGSGGSYEQYF
TRBJ2-7 TRBD2 TRBV7-2 - TGTGCCAGCAGCTTAGTTTTTCGGCTACGGACTAGTCAGTACTTC CASSLVFRLRTSQYF
TRBJ2-2 - TRBV10-3 - TGTGCCATCAGTGAGTCCCACGGGACGGCCACCGGGGAGCTGTTTTTT CAISESHGTATGELFF
TRBJ2-3 TRBD2 TRBV7-2 - TGTGCCAGCAGCTATGGACTAGCGGGAGCTGCTACGCAGTATTTT CASSYGLAGAATQYF
TRBJ1-4 - TRBV2 - TGTGCCAGCAGTGCCACGGGAACGGGCAGCAACGAAAAACTGTTTTTT CASSATGTGSNEKLFF
TRBJ1-1 - TRBV5-1 - TGCGCCAGCAGCTTGGGCCGTCCCGGGAGGAACACTGAAGCTTTCTTT CASSLGRPGRNTEAFF
TRBJ2-3 - TRBV7-2 - TGTGCCAGCAGCTTAGGAGGCGAACTCACAGATACGCAGTATTTT CASSLGGELTDTQYF
TRBJ2-3 TRBD2 TRBV10-1 - TGCGCCAGCAGTGAGCTCTCGGGACTAGCTTATACGCAGTATTTT CASSELSGLAYTQYF
TRBJ1-6 - TRBV27 - TGTGCCAGCAGTCAGACAGTTCATAATTCACCCCTCCACTTT CASSQTVHNSPLHF
TRBJ2-3 TRBD1 TRBV30 once TGTGCCTGGGCGCCGGGACAGGGCACAGATACGCAGTATTTT CAWAPGQGTDTQYF